The clone carrying this T cell receptor beta chain was detected ten times or more. CDR3 size: 13 residues. V was pared by 6 bases and J by 5 bases, with 13 bases between. Germline V CDR1 and CDR2: MDHEN, SYDVKM. These data are taken from a study of Graves' ophthalmopathy and Graves' hyperthyroidism. The TCR beta CDR3 regions underwent amplification from RNA transcripts. HTBI primers served in a first-round RT-PCR, which a second-round multiplex PCR followed. TCRdb independently ran MiXCR on the multiplex PCR reads; one entry per CDR3 protein. The data contain about 550,000 distinct CDR3 sequences, under 45% of them singletons.

J is TRBJ2-5 and V is TRBV28, with D possibly being TRBD1 (6 bases). This TCR was sampled from an adult man with Graves' hyperthyroidism. Sequenced: peripheral blood or thyroid tissue (not recorded which). The chain's CDR3 is CASSPGAVETQYF. CDR3 in DNA: TGTGCCAGCAGCCCAGGGGCTGTGGAGACCCAGTACTTC.